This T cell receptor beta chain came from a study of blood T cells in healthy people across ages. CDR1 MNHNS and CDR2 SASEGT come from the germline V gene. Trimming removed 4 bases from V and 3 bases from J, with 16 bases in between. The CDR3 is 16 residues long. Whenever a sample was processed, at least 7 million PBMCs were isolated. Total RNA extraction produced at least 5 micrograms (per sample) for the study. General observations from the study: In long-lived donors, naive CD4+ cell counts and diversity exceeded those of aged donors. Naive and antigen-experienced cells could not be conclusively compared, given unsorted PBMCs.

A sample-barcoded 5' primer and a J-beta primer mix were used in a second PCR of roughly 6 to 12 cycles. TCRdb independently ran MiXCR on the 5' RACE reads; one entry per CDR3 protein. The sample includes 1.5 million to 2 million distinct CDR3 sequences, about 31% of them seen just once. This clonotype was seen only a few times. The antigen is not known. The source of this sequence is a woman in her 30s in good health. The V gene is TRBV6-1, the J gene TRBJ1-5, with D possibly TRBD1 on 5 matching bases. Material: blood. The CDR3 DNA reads TGTGCCAGCAGTGGCACCGGGACGGCTTACAATCAGCCCCAGCATTTT. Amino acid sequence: CASSGTGTAYNQPQHF.